The TCR beta chain described here comes from a study of CD4 T cells in relation to SARS-CoV-2 and coronaviruses. Points from the study as a whole: Each donor contributed either pre-pandemic or post-infection samples, not both. In roughly 60% of donors, memory CD4+ clonotypes crossrecognized SARS-CoV-2 and at least one common cold coronavirus spike.

CD4+ T cells from unexposed donors were obtained before the COVID-19 pandemic (2011-2018). Naive and memory CD4+ T cells were separated from cryopreserved PBMCs. About this clone: Its specificity is not known.

Deep TCR-beta sequencing used DNA from uncultured naive and memory CD4+ T cells. Profiling relied on immunoSEQ multiplex PCR, and the TCRdb table lists in-frame clones only, not all of them. Counted here are around 56,000 clones, 86% occurring once; the ten biggest clones make up roughly 1.4%. The CDR3 length is 15 residues. The J segment lost 3 bases and the V segment lost 2 bases, leaving 5 bases of the junction unmatched. Germline assignment: CDR1 MNHEY and CDR2 SVGAGI. V and J are TRBV6-5 and TRBJ2-3; 7 positions agree with TRBD2. This TCR derives from a human donor in good health. The source material was memory CD4+ T cells from PBMCs. The CDR3 sequence is CASSYGGSQTDTQYF. The CDR3 coding sequence is TGTGCCAGCAGTTACGGCGGGAGTCAGACAGATACGCAGTATTTT.